This T cell receptor (beta chain) stems from a study of blood T cell repertoires in COVID-19. Whole-study context: Researchers got acute and convalescent COVID-19 samples from the United States, Italy and Spain. PBMCs, B-cell-depleted T cells, or T cells provided the cDNA or gDNA that made up the material.

Original processing methods: Amplification of reference gene primers was used by the study to estimate nucleated cell counts. Method: immunoSEQ multiplex PCR; TCRdb's copy keeps in-frame clones and lacks some. From that table come the V and J calls and clone size; the DNA was used to work out D and trimming. The profile shows 350,000 to 400,000 clones, 90% of them singletons. The V end was cut by 5 bases, the J end by 1 base, with 11 bases between. Per the germline V gene, CDR1 is LNHDA and CDR2 is SQIVND (reference sequence). The CDR3 is 14 residues long. The chain joins TRBV19 to TRBJ1-1; unclear D gene. Source material: peripheral blood. The origin of this receptor is a man aged 18-30 years with active or convalescent COVID-19. CDR3 sequence (DNA): TGTGCCAGTAGTCCGAAGATCGGGAACACTGAAGCTTTCTTT. It is translated as CASSPKIGNTEAFF.